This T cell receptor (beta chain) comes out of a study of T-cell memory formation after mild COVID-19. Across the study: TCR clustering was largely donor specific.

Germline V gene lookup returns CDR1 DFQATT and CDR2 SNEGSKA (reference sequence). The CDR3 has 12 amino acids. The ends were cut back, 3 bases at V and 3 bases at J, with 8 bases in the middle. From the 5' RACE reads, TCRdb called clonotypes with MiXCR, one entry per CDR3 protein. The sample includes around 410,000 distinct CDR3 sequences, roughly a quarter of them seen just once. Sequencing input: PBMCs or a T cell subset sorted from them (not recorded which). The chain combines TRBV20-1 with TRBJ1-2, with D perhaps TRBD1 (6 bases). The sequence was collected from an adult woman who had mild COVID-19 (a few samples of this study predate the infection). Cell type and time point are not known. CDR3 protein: CSARDSHYGYTF. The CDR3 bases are TGCAGTGCTAGGGACAGCCACTATGGCTACACCTTC.